Listed below are T cell receptor beta chains from one sample, sequenced in a study of T cells expressing NK-cell markers. TCRdb re-called the 5' RACE reads and shows each CDR3 protein once, DNA omitted. The sample includes hundreds of thousands of distinct CDR3 sequences. The material sequenced was blood T cells: a sorted CD56 or NKG2C T cell subset, CD4+ or CD8+ T cells, or bulk PBMC T cells (not recorded which). The receptors derive from a man younger than 30 in good health. The CDR3 runs from the conserved cysteine through the conserved F or W.

>TRBJ2-3|TRBV14
CASSQEKWTPIADTQYF
>TRBJ1-4|TRBV29-1
CVASFGMEKLFF
>TRBJ2-5|TRBV14
CASSPKIRQYQETQYF
>TRBJ2-1|TRBV6-5
CASRSGWNEQFF
>TRBJ2-1|TRBV11-2
CASSRGISGSFSYNEQFF
>TRBJ2-1|TRBV7-6
CASSSSKIAGLQYNEQFF
>TRBJ2-3|TRBV11-3
CASSLGVDSWQYF
>TRBJ2-1|TRBV28
CASSIPSGRVNEQFF
>TRBJ2-7|TRBV20-1
CSASQGDGYYEQYF
>TRBJ2-7|TRBV20-1
CSAQDSRRDEQYF
>TRBJ2-2|TRBV6-1
CASSEAIMATGELFF
>TRBJ2-2|TRBV20-1
CSAREAGGRGTGELFF
>TRBJ2-7|TRBV12-3/TRBV12-4
CASRYTGTSVAYEQYF
>TRBJ1-4|TRBV4-1
CASSQQGQGPNEKLFF
>TRBJ2-4|TRBV5-1
CASSWGDIQYF
>TRBJ1-3|TRBV12-3/TRBV12-4
CASRAHSGNTIYF
>TRBJ1-6|TRBV18
CASSSDRPGYSPLHF